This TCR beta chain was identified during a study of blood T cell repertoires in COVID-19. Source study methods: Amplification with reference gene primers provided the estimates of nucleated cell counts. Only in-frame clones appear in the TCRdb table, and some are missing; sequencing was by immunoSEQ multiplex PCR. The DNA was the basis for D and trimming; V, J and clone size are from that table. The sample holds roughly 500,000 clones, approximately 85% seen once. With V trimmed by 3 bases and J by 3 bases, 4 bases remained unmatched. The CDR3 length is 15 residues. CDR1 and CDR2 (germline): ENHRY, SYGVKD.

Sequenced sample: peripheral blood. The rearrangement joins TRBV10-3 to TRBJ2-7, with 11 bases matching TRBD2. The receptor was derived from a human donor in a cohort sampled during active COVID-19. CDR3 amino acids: CAISDIAGGGYEQYF. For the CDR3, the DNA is TGTGCCATCAGTGACATAGCGGGAGGGGGCTACGAGCAGTACTTC.